The clone carrying this T cell receptor beta chain was seen more than once but under ten times. The CDR3 runs 15 residues. Germline assignment: CDR1 SGHRS and CDR2 YFSETQ. Germline trimming cut 1 base from V and 5 bases from J; bases unmatched to any gene: 8. This sample was taken from a study of T-cell memory formation after mild COVID-19. TCRdb re-derived calls from the 5' RACE reads in MiXCR, one entry per CDR3 protein. The sample holds roughly 310,000 distinct CDR3 sequences, roughly 15% seen once. V usage is TRBV5-1 and J usage is TRBJ2-5, with 7 bases lining up with TRBD2. Sequenced sample: PBMCs or a T cell subset sorted from them (not recorded which). The TCR comes from a man younger than 35 who had mild COVID-19 (a few samples of this study predate the infection). Cell type and time point are not known. The CDR3 reads CASSLLPGGGETQYF. The CDR3 DNA reads as TGCGCCAGCAGCTTGCTTCCGGGGGGAGGTGAGACCCAGTACTTC.